This T cell receptor beta chain is from a study of early T cells in non-severe SARS-CoV-2 infection. Study summary: The input, bulk RNA from unsorted whole blood, was sequenced, and chains were unpaired.

Whole-study findings and limits: Lookups in VDJdb leaned toward anti-spike CD8 responses and missed private and CD4 specificities.

V dropped 3 bases and J dropped 0; count of bases not matched to a gene: 5. The CDR3 is 16 amino acids. Germline CDR1 SGHAT, CDR2 FQNNGV. Individual cDNA molecules received unique molecular identifiers during library preparation. TCRdb reprocessed the 5' RACE reads with MiXCR, giving one entry per CDR3 protein. This table has around 60,000 distinct CDR3 sequences, over 9% appearing once. Remarks on this clonotype: Antigen specificity is unknown.

Sequencing was performed on whole blood, taken at baseline. The chain joins TRBV11-2 to TRBJ2-5; 9 nucleotides align to TRBD2. The TCR was taken from an adult who was a healthcare worker with PCR-confirmed SARS-CoV-2 infection or an uninfected control (not recorded which). CDR3 nucleotide sequence: TGTGCCAGCAGCTTGCGTCCTAGCGGGGACCAAGAGACCCAGTACTTC. It is translated as CASSLRPSGDQETQYF.